What follows are 25 T cell receptor beta chains derived from one specimen sequenced in a study of cytomegalovirus exposure and HLA in healthy donors. Amplification used 60 Vbeta primers and 13 Jbeta primers. Sequencing was performed with immunoSEQ multiplex PCR; in TCRdb, only in-frame clones are kept and a portion is missing. The table records 150,000 to 180,000 clones, roughly 80% of them present only once. The sample was PBMCs. The receptors shown here come from a woman aged 40 to 50 in good health and CMV-seronegative.

This chain joins TRBV20-1 and TRBJ1-2; D is unclear. The CDR3 covers 10 residues. V was pared by 8 bases and J by 2 bases, with 6 bases between. CDR1 DFQATT and CDR2 SNEGSKA come from the germline V gene (reference sequence). The CDR3 sequence is CSTPNYGYTF. CDR3 bases: TGCAGTACACCCAACTATGGCTACACCTTC.

The genes are TRBV6-1 and TRBJ2-7, with D possibly being TRBD1 (6 bases). Germline loops: CDR1 MNHNS, CDR2 SASEGT. Between the trimmed V and J ends, which lost 2 bases and 1 base, there was a span of 21 bases. The CDR3 has 18 residues. CDR3 sequence reads: CASSENYGGRGFSYEQYF. CDR3 DNA: TGTGCCAGCAGTGAAAATTATGGAGGCAGGGGATTTTCCTACGAGCAGTACTTC.

This chain connects TRBV5-4 to TRBJ1-1, with 7 bases that match TRBD1. The CDR3 runs 16 residues. Trimming removed 4 bases from V and 1 base from J; junction bases left unmatched: 10. Germline lookup yields CDR1 SGHNT and CDR2 YYREEE (reference sequence). CDR3 in amino acids: CASSARGRTRNTEAFF. The CDR3 coding sequence is TGTGCCAGCAGCGCGAGGGGGCGCACTCGGAACACTGAAGCTTTCTTT.

The chain combines TRBV19 with TRBJ1-5; 9 bases are a match to TRBD1. The CDR3 totals 14 residues. The V gene's germline CDR1 is LNHDA and CDR2 SQIVND (reference sequence). The V segment lost 3 bases and the J segment 6 bases; nucleotides outside the gene matches: 3. CDR3 in amino acids: CASSIGTGLQPQHF. CDR3 DNA: TGTGCCAGTAGTATCGGGACAGGGCTTCAGCCCCAGCATTTT.

The chain employs TRBV11-3 and TRBJ2-3; 8 bases are shared with TRBD2. Germline V gives CDR1 SGHNT, CDR2 YENEEA. This CDR3 is built from 15 residues. V trimming: 5 bases; J trimming: 0 bases; junction bases outside the gene matches: 4. Written as DNA, the CDR3 is TGTGCCAGCAGCACCCAGCGGGAGAGCACAGATACGCAGTATTTT. It is translated as CASSTQRESTDTQYF.

This clone was detected a few times. This chain uses TRBV28 with TRBJ1-1; 7 nucleotides match TRBD1. J was trimmed by 0 bases and V by 6 bases; bases with no gene match: 7. Germline V CDR1 and CDR2: MDHEN, SYDVKM. The CDR3 spans 15 residues. Here the CDR3 DNA reads TGTGCCAGCAGACACCCTACAGGGGTGAACACTGAAGCTTTCTTT. This translates into CASRHPTGVNTEAFF.

V and J are TRBV6-4 and TRBJ2-2, with TRBD2 as a possible D gene (6 bases). CDR3 length: 12 amino acids. Germline lookup yields CDR1 MRHNA and CDR2 SNTAGT. The germline V and J ends were trimmed by 8 bases and 7 bases, with 11 bases remaining between them. Here the CDR3 DNA reads TGTGCCAGCGGGGACTTTAGCGGGGAGCTGTTTTTT. Protein sequence: CASGDFSGELFF.

The chain couples TRBV7-2 to TRBJ2-7, with 10 bases aligning to TRBD2. With 5 bases clipped from V and 0 bases from J, the junction kept 7 bases outside the gene matches. There are 16 residues in the CDR3. Germline CDR1 reads SGHTA; CDR2 reads FQGNSA. CDR3 nucleotide sequence: TGTGCCAGCAGCGGACGACTAGCGGGTTACTCCTACGAGCAGTACTTC. Protein product: CASSGRLAGYSYEQYF. The variable domain in full, completed from reference TRBV7-2 and TRBJ2-7, reads GAGVSQSPSNKVTEKGKDVELRCDPISGHTALYWYRQSLGQGLEFLIYFQGNSAPDKSGLPSDRFSAERTGGSVSTLTIQRTQQEDSAVYLCASSGRLAGYSYEQYFGPGTRLTVT.

In its sample, this clone was seen once. The chain recombines TRBV30 with TRBJ2-5, with D hard to call. The end of the DNA aligns better with TRBJ2-7, so the J call may be wrong. Per the germline V gene, CDR1 is GTSNPN and CDR2 is SVGIG (reference sequence). CDR3 length equals 16 residues. CDR3 residues: CAWSYSFTGSSYEQYF. CDR3 DNA sequence: TGTGCCTGGAGTTACTCCTTCACCGGTAGCTCCTACGAGCAGTACTTC.

The rearrangement links TRBV2 to TRBJ1-5, with 9 positions matching TRBD1. Trimming at V came to 5 bases and at J to 6 bases, leaving 5 bases not matched to a gene. This CDR3 has 14 residues. From germline, CDR1 is SNHLY and CDR2 FYNNEI. Here the CDR3 DNA reads TGTGCCAGCAGTTACAGGGGGCAGCTTCAGCCCCAGCATTTT. Translating gives CASSYRGQLQPQHF.

Turning to this clone: The sample has other DNA sequences that encode this CDR3 too. This chain connects TRBV2 to TRBJ1-6; TRBD1 matches 9 bases. From germline, CDR1 is SNHLY and CDR2 FYNNEI. V lost 4 bases, J lost 10 bases, and 2 bases stayed unmatched. The CDR3 consists of 13 residues. The CDR3 DNA sequence: TGTGCCAGCAGTGGACAGGGGGGATCACCCCTCCACTTT. Encoded protein: CASSGQGGSPLHF. Variable domain in full (rest from reference TRBV2 and TRBJ1-6): EPEVTQTPSHQVTQMGQEVILRCVPISNHLYFYWYRQILGQKVEFLVSFYNNEISEKSEIFDDQFSVERPDGSNFTLKIRSTKLEDSAMYFCASSGQGGSPLHFGNGTRLTVT.

The chain uses TRBV11-2 and TRBJ1-1; tentative D call: TRBD1 (6 bases). CDR3 length: 14 amino acids. Germline values: CDR1 SGHAT, CDR2 FQNNGV. Trimming cost V 5 bases and J 1 base, with 11 bases left between them. The CDR3 is CASSPRTENTEAFF. CDR3 nucleotides: TGTGCCAGCAGCCCAAGGACAGAGAACACTGAAGCTTTCTTT.

V gene TRBV27 combines with J gene TRBJ1-1, with D possibly TRBD1 on 5 matching bases. The germline V and J ends were trimmed by 5 bases and 8 bases, with 15 bases remaining between them. Per germline, CDR1 MNHEY and CDR2 SMNVEV (reference sequence). CDR3 length: 13 amino acids. The CDR3 nucleotides read TGTGCCAGCAGTCTCTCACGGACACGAGAAGCTTTCTTT. Residues: CASSLSRTREAFF.

J is TRBJ1-5 and V is TRBV27; D gene unclear. The V gene lost 4 bases and the J gene lost 4 bases, with 8 bases spanning the gap. This CDR3 comprises 13 residues. Germline-derived CDR1 and CDR2 are MNHEY and SMNVEV (reference sequence). The CDR3 loop is CASSYRENQPQHF. CDR3 coding DNA: TGTGCCAGCAGTTATCGAGAAAATCAGCCCCAGCATTTT.

The chain combines TRBV9 with TRBJ2-5; 9 nucleotides agree with TRBD2. V gave up 9 bases and J gave up 1 base; unmatched junction bases: 13. Looked up from germline, CDR1 is SGDLS and CDR2 is YYNGEE. CDR3 length: 16 amino acids. Here the CDR3 DNA reads TGTGCCACGCCGGCTAGCGGGGCCACCGTCCAAGAGACCCAGTACTTC. Protein sequence: CATPASGATVQETQYF. Based on the CDR3 plus reference TRBV9 and TRBJ2-5, the full variable domain is DSGVTQTPKHLITATGQRVTLRCSPRSGDLSVYWYQQSLDQGLQFLIQYYNGEERAKGNILERFSAQQFPDLHSELNLSSLELGDSALYFCATPASGATVQETQYFGPGTRLLVL.

This clone was found once. CDR3 coding DNA: TGCAGCGTTGGGGGCAGACCTTCCACAGATACGCAGTATTTT. It yields the protein CSVGGRPSTDTQYF. V is TRBV29-1 and J is TRBJ2-3; the D gene is possibly TRBD1 (5 bases). The germline V and J ends were trimmed by 4 bases and 2 bases, with 13 bases remaining between them. Germline-derived CDR1 and CDR2 are SQVTM and ANQGSEA. This CDR3 is built from 14 residues.

The J gene is TRBJ2-7, the V gene TRBV5-1; 8 bases are a match to TRBD2. V lost 4 bases, J lost 6 bases, and 3 bases stayed unmatched. The V gene's germline CDR1 is SGHRS and CDR2 YFSETQ. This CDR3 is 12 amino acids long. Here the CDR3 DNA reads TGCGCCAGCAGCAACGGGAGGGCCGAGCAGTACTTC. Protein product: CASSNGRAEQYF.

This chain joins TRBV30 and TRBJ2-3; D is undetermined. This CDR3 has 13 amino acids. The germline gives CDR1 GTSNPN, CDR2 SVGIG (reference sequence). The ends were cut back, 0 bases at V and 3 bases at J, with 7 bases in the middle. The CDR3 coding sequence is TGTGCCTGGAGTGTGAGCTCAACAGATACGCAGTATTTT. Translating it yields CAWSVSSTDTQYF. The whole variable domain, filled in from reference TRBV30 and TRBJ2-3, reads SQTIHQWPATLVQPVGSPLSLECTVEGTSNPNLYWYRQAAGRGLQLLFYSVGIGQISSEVPQNLSASRPQDRQFILSSKKLLLSDSGFYLCAWSVSSTDTQYFGPGTRLTVL.

The chain uses TRBV28 and TRBJ1-5; D perhaps matches TRBD1 (6 bases). The CDR3 is made up of 15 amino acids. The V end lost 3 bases, the J end lost 3 bases, and 12 bases lay between the germline ends. Germline V gene lookup returns CDR1 MDHEN and CDR2 SYDVKM. DNA for the CDR3: TGTGCCAGCAGTTTGCAGGGGACCCCCAATCAGCCCCAGCATTTT. Translating it yields CASSLQGTPNQPQHF.

The V and J genes are TRBV2 and TRBJ2-3; weak D call: TRBD1 (6 bases). Trimming removed 9 bases from V and 6 bases from J, with 13 bases in between. The CDR3 length is 12 residues. CDR1 is SNHLY, CDR2 FYNNEI, per germline. The DNA for the CDR3 is TGTGCCAGGCCTTTACAGGGTGATACGCAGTATTTT. This codes for CARPLQGDTQYF.

The J gene is TRBJ2-2, the V gene TRBV29-1, with D unclear. CDR3 length equals 13 residues. Germline V gives CDR1 SQVTM, CDR2 ANQGSEA. Trimming shortened V by 7 bases and J by 0 bases, and 9 bases separated the two germline ends. The CDR3 bases are TGCAGCGGCAGAATATCGAACACCGGGGAGCTGTTTTTT. Its protein is CSGRISNTGELFF.

This chain connects TRBV6-6 to TRBJ2-2; D call uncertain. The germline V gene has CDR1 MNHNY and CDR2 SVGAGI (reference sequence). This CDR3 is 12 amino acids long. V lost 6 bases and J 4 bases, leaving 6 bases between the germline ends. The CDR3, as DNA: TGTGCCAGCAGGGAGACCACCGGGGAGCTGTTTTTT. This codes for CASRETTGELFF.

V and J are TRBV5-1 and TRBJ2-1; possibly TRBD1 for D (5 bases). CDR3 length equals 14 residues. V was clipped by 5 bases and J by 8 bases, with 17 bases between them. The germline V gene has CDR1 SGHRS and CDR2 YFSETQ. The CDR3 reads CASRRLQVGDEQFF. The CDR3 region has the DNA TGCGCCAGCAGGAGATTACAGGTAGGCGATGAGCAGTTCTTC.

V is TRBV2 and J is TRBJ2-7, with D tentatively TRBD2 (7 bases). The CDR3 extends over 13 amino acids. Trimming cost V 6 bases and J 4 bases, with 13 bases left between them. Germline V gene data show CDR1 as SNHLY and CDR2 as FYNNEI. DNA of the CDR3: TGTGCCAGCAGAGGGGGGGTGAGGTACGAGCAGTACTTC. Protein sequence: CASRGGVRYEQYF.

This chain connects TRBV6-1 to TRBJ1-5, with D maybe TRBD1 (5 bases). CDR3 size: 19 residues. Trimming left V 1 base short and J 0 bases short, with 19 bases between. CDR1 and CDR2 from the germline V gene are MNHNS and SASEGT. CDR3 residues: CASSEEGPRYSDSNQPQHF. CDR3 in DNA: TGTGCCAGCAGTGAAGAGGGGCCCCGCTATTCGGATAGCAATCAGCCCCAGCATTTT.